These 3 T cell receptor beta chains share one sample of origin, sequenced in a study of shared clonotypes between healthy human individuals. The repertoire was sequenced with immunoSEQ multiplex PCR; TCRdb's copy has only in-frame clones and lacks some. This sample has hundreds of thousands of clones; approximately 73% occur once, and the top ten carry more than 1.5%. What was sequenced was memory CD4+ T cells sorted from blood. This sample's subset: CD45RA-negative fraction. The origin of the receptors is a woman aged 25 to 45 in good health.

V is TRBV9 and J is TRBJ2-2; 8 positions agree with TRBD2. V lost 3 bases and J lost 4; bases outside the gene matches: 5. In germline, CDR1 is SGDLS, CDR2 YYNGEE. The CDR3 spans 15 residues. The CDR3 loop is CASSAGLAPTGELFF. Here the CDR3 DNA reads TGTGCCAGCAGCGCCGGACTAGCCCCCACCGGGGAGCTGTTTTTT.

The chain links TRBV19 to TRBJ1-5, with D perhaps TRBD1 (5 bases). The CDR3 has 16 amino acids. Per the germline V gene, CDR1 is LNHDA and CDR2 is SQIVND (reference sequence). The V end was cut by 6 bases, the J end by 6 bases, with 21 bases between. This CDR3 reads CASRPKRTPGGQPQHF. The CDR3 DNA follows: TGTGCCAGTAGACCGAAGAGGACCCCCGGGGGTCAGCCCCAGCATTTT.

This clone was picked up a small number of times. The chain joins TRBV7-9 to TRBJ1-5, with a weak D call TRBD1 (5 bases). Trimming removed 8 bases at V and 7 bases at J, with 15 bases between. Germline V CDR1 and CDR2: SEHNR, FQNEAQ (reference sequence). CDR3 size: 13 residues. Here the CDR3 reads CASATEGNQPQHF. CDR3 DNA: TGTGCCAGCGCGACAGAGGGGAACCAGCCCCAGCATTTT.